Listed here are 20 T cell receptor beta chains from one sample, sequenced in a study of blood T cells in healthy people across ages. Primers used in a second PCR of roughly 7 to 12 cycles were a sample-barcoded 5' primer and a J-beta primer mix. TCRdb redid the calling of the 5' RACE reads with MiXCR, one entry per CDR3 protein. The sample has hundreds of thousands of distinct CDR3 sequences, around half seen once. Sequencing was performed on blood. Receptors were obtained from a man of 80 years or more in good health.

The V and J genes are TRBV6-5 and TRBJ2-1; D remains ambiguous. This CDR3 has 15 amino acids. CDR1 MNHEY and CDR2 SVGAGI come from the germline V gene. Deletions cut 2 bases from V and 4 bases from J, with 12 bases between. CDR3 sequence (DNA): TGTGCCAGCAGTTACGGGCGGCAGTCTTACAATGAGCAGTTCTTC. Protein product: CASSYGRQSYNEQFF.

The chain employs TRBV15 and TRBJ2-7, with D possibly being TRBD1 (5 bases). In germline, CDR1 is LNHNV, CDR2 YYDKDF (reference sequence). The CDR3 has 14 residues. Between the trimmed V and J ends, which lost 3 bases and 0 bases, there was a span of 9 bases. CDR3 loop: CATSRDTYSYEQYF. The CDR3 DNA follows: TGTGCCACCAGCAGGGACACCTACTCCTACGAGCAGTACTTC.

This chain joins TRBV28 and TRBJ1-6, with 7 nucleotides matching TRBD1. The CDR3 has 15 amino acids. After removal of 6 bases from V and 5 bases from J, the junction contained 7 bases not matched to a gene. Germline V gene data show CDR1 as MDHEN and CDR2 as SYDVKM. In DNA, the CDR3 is TGTGCCAGCAGCCTACCGGACAGGAATAATTCACCCCTCCACTTT. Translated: CASSLPDRNNSPLHF.

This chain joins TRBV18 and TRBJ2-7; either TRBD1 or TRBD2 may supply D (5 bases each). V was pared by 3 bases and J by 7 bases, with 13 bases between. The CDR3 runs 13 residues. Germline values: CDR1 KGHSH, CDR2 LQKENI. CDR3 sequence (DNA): TGTGCCAGCTCACCGGACACCCCGGGGGAGCAGTACTTC. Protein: CASSPDTPGEQYF.

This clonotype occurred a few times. The CDR3: CSARDPQRGDPDTQYF. CDR3 nucleotide sequence: TGCAGTGCTAGAGATCCCCAGCGGGGGGACCCAGATACGCAGTATTTT. This chain uses TRBV20-1 with TRBJ2-3, with 9 bases that match TRBD2. Germline trimming cut 0 bases from V and 4 bases from J; bases unmatched to any gene: 8. CDR3 length: 16 residues. Looked up from germline, CDR1 is DFQATT and CDR2 is SNEGSKA (reference sequence).

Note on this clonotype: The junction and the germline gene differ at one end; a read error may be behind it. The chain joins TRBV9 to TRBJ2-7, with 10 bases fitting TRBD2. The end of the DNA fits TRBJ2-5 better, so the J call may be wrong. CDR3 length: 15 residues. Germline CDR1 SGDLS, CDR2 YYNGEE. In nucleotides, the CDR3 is TGTGCCAGCAGTCTGGGGACTAGCGAACAAGGGACCCAGTACTTC. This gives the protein CASSLGTSEQGTQYF.

The CDR3 DNA reads as TGTGCCAGCAGCCGTGACGACGGAGTAGCCAAAAACATTCAGTACTTC. Its translation is CASSRDDGVAKNIQYF. The chain employs TRBV4-2 and TRBJ2-4; no clear D gene. V shed 4 bases and J shed 0 bases, with 13 bases lying between them. This CDR3 has 16 residues. Germline V gene sequence: CDR1 LGHNA, CDR2 YNFKEQ.

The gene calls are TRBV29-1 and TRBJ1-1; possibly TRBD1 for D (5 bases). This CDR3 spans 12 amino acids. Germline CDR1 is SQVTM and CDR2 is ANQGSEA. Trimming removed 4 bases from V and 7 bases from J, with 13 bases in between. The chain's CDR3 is CSVGRETVEAFF. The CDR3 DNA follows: TGCAGCGTTGGGCGCGAGACAGTTGAAGCTTTCTTT.

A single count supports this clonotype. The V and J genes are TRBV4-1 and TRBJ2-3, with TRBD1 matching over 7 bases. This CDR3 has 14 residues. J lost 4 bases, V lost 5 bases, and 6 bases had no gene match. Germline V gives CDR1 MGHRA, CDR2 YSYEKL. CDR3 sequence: CASSNTGAPDTQYF. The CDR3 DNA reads TGCGCCAGCAGCAATACAGGGGCCCCAGATACGCAGTATTTT.

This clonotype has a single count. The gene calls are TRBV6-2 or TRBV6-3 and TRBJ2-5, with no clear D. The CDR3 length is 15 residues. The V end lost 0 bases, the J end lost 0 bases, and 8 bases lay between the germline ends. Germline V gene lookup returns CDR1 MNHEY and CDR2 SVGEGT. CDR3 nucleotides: TGTGCCAGCAGTTACTCGAGTCAGTACCAAGAGACCCAGTACTTC. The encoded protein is CASSYSSQYQETQYF.

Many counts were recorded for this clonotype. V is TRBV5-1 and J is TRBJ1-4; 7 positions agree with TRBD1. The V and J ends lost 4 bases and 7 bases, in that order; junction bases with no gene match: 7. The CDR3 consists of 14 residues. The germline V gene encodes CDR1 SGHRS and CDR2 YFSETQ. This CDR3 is CASSIQGRGEKLFF. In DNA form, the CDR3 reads TGCGCCAGCAGCATACAGGGGAGGGGTGAAAAACTGTTTTTT.

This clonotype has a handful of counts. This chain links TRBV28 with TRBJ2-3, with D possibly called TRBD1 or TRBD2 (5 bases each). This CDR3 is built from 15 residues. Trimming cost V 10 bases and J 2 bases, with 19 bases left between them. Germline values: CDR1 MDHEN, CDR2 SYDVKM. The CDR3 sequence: CAIFPPGPNTDTQYF. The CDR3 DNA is TGTGCCATCTTCCCCCCGGGACCCAACACAGATACGCAGTATTTT.

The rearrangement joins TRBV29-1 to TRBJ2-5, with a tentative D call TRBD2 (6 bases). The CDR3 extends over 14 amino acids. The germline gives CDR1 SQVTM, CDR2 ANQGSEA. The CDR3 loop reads CNSVPGASQETQYF. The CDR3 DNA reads TGCAACTCGGTTCCGGGAGCGAGCCAAGAGACCCAGTACTTC.

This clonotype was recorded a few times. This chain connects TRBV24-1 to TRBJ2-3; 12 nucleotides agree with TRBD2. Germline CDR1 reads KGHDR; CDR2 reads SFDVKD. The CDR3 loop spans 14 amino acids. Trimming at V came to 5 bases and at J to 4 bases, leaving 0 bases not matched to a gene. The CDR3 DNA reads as TGTGCCACCAGTGCTAGCGGGAGGGCAGATACGCAGTATTTT. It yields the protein CATSASGRADTQYF.

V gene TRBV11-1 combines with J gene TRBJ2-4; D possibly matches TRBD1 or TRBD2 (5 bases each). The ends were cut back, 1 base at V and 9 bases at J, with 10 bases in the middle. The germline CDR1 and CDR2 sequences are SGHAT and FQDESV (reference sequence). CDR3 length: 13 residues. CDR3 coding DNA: TGTGCCAGCAGCTTAGAATTCGGGACCATTCAGTACTTC. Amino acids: CASSLEFGTIQYF.

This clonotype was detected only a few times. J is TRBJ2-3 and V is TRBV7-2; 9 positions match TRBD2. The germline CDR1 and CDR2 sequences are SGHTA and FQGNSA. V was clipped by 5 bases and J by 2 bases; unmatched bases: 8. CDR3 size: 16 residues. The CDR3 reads CASSTIAGAYTDTQYF. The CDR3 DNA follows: TGTGCCAGCAGCACTATAGCGGGAGCTTACACAGATACGCAGTATTTT.

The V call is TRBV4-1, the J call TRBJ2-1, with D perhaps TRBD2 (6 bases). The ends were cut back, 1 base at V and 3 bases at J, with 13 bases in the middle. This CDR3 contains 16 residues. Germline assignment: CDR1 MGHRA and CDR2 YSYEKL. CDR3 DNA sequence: TGCGCCAGCAGCCAAGTAAGACGAGCGGGCTACAATGAGCAGTTCTTC. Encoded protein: CASSQVRRAGYNEQFF.

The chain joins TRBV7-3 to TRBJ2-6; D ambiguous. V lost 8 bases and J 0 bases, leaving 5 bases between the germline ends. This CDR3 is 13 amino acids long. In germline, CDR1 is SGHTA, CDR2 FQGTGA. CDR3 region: CASCYSGANVLTF. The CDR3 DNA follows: TGTGCCAGCTGTTACTCTGGGGCCAACGTCCTGACTTTC.

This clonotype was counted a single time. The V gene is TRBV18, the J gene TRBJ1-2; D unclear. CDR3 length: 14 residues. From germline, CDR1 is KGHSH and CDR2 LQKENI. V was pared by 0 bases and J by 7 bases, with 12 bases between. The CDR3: CASSPPGVPTGYTF. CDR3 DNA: TGTGCCAGCTCACCACCGGGAGTGCCGACTGGCTACACCTTC.

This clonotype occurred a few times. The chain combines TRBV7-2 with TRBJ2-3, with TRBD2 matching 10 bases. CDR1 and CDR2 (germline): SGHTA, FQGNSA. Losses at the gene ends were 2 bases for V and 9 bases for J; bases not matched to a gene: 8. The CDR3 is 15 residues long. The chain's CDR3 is CASSLMRAGGRTQYF. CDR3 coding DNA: TGTGCCAGCAGCTTAATGCGAGCGGGGGGGCGCACGCAGTATTTT.